The source of this T cell receptor beta chain is a study of post-analysis software for immune sequencing data (dated by TCRdb to 2015 to 2017). Regarding the complete study: Disease courses on record covered relapsing-remitting, secondary progressive and progressive-relapsing multiple sclerosis, though some patients had no subtype annotation. The patient repertoires were set against under 12 previously published healthy control repertoires from donors whose ages ranged from roughly 6 to 26 years. A subset of samples was prepared in parallel using single-end sample barcoding, then pooled and co-amplified after Illumina adapter ligation.

To demonstrate the VDJtools post-analysis software, the study profiled TCR beta repertoires from the peripheral blood of under 15 young patients with multiple sclerosis. The multiple sclerosis patients were children and adolescents ranging in age from 6 to 15 years. The trim is 0 bases for V and 5 bases for J, with a gap of 18 bases between the germline ends. The germline V gene specifies SGHRS as CDR1 and YFSETQ as CDR2. The CDR3 starts with the cysteine, ends with the phenylalanine, and has 17 residues. Of all the DNA, just the CDR3 is kept, 51 bases in frame from base 1. Overall study outcomes, separate from this receptor: The control group was slightly older than the multiple sclerosis patient group. Multiple sclerosis patients had significantly lower normalized Chao1 diversity than controls, a result that suggests substantial peripheral T-cell clonal expansion. Strong co-clustering of samples prepared in the same batch was shown by direct clustering with F measure, prompting a batch-effect correction. Four to six TRBV segments, including TRBV5-6, TRBV5-1 and TRBV20-1, were significantly more frequent in patients than controls.

Receptor amplification or capture employed PCR. Data came from an Illumina HiSeq 2500. To reduce PCR and sequencing biases, unique molecular identifiers were incorporated into the TCR beta cDNA libraries. Per 1 to 10 million input T cells, roughly 0.5 million cDNA molecules were obtained, such that each molecule approximated one T cell. The patient libraries were prepared and sequenced with the same protocol used for the earlier healthy control dataset. Within a given batch, samples were prepared together, multiplexed and sequenced on the same HiSeq lane. Processing in the source paper ran as follows. MIGEC handled the raw barcoded reads, throwing out single-read molecular identifier groups before consensus assembly and CDR3 extraction. VDJtools was used for post-analysis of the clonotype tables, with diversity normalized by down-sampling every dataset to the smallest sample size. In repertoire overlap clustering, CDR3 amino acid sequences, but not nucleotide sequences, were matched to correct batch-related cross-sample contamination. The public reads were reanalyzed by TCRdb: fastp trimming at Q25, MiXCR alignment, in-frame beta chains only. Rows matching on CDR3 protein sequence are summarized as one entry with the most common DNA and genes. The V and J calls here are based on TCRdb, not the publication. This sample has some 260,000 distinct CDR3 sequences in its table, and approximately 34% of those were observed once. In total, the top ten clones hold approximately 4.6% of the sample.

This clonotype was detected many times. Its antigen is not yet known. Per-base qualities were not stored, and no clone one base away is much larger. The source of this sequence is a girl aged 10-17 years with multiple sclerosis. The sample taken for sequencing was blood. The sequence joins TRBV5-1 to TRBJ2-1; a tentative D call is TRBD2 (7 bases match). The CDR3 region: CASSLEPSGGPDNEQFF. The sequenced DNA: TGCGCCAGCAGCTTGGAGCCCTCGGGGGGCCCCGACAATGAGCAGTTCTTC.